Below, 29 T cell receptor beta chains from the same sample are listed, as sequenced in a study of OX40 agonist ivuxolimab in advanced cancers. The repertoire was sequenced with immunoSEQ multiplex PCR; TCRdb's copy has only in-frame clones and lacks some. Among over 55,000 clones listed, around 83% were seen once. The specimen was CD4+ or CD8+ T cells sorted from blood, collected in a trial of the OX40 agonist ivuxolimab. The receptor set was obtained from an adult with an advanced solid tumor such as melanoma, head and neck, liver or kidney cancer.

This clone appeared a single time. The chain carries TRBV27 and TRBJ2-2; D unresolved. The CDR3 consists of 15 residues. The V end lost 6 bases, the J end lost 0 bases, and 11 bases lay between the germline ends. Per the germline V gene, CDR1 is MNHEY and CDR2 is SMNVEV (reference sequence). The chain's CDR3 is CASRLQGTNTGELFF. The DNA of the CDR3 is TGTGCCAGCAGACTACAAGGTACGAACACCGGGGAGCTGTTTTTT.

This chain uses TRBV11-1 with TRBJ2-7; 7 bases are a match to TRBD2. J gave up 5 bases and V 5 bases, and 15 bases lay outside the gene matches. The CDR3 loop spans 16 amino acids. Germline lookup yields CDR1 SGHAT and CDR2 FQDESV (reference sequence). CDR3 coding DNA: TGTGCCAGCAGCCTAAACGTCCTAGCGGCGTTGAACGAGCAGTACTTC. This encodes CASSLNVLAALNEQYF.

The rearrangement joins TRBV15 to TRBJ1-2; D not resolved. V lost 2 bases to trimming and J lost 8 bases, with 18 bases between them. Germline V gives CDR1 LNHNV, CDR2 YYDKDF (reference sequence). The CDR3 covers 15 residues. The chain's CDR3 is CATSRSTRLVEGYTF. CDR3 sequence (DNA): TGTGCCACCAGCAGATCGACTCGCTTGGTCGAGGGCTACACCTTC.

The chain joins TRBV7-3 to TRBJ2-1; D is possibly TRBD2 (5 bases). The CDR3 totals 15 residues. Germline lookup yields CDR1 SGHTA and CDR2 FQGTGA. Trimming took off 2 bases at V and 9 bases at J, with 17 bases between the two ends. The CDR3, as DNA: TGTGCCAGCAGCTTATACGGAGGCACATACGGTGAGCAGTTCTTC. As protein: CASSLYGGTYGEQFF.

The genes are TRBV11-3 and TRBJ2-5; possibly TRBD2 for D (6 bases). V dropped 5 bases and J dropped 5 bases, with 18 bases sitting between them. This CDR3 comprises 15 residues. Germline V CDR1 and CDR2: SGHNT, YENEEA. CDR3 in DNA: TGTGCCAGCAGCCCCGGTGGGGGGAAGGGGGAGACCCAGTACTTC. This gives the protein CASSPGGGKGETQYF. Complete variable domain (other parts from reference TRBV11-3 and TRBJ2-5): EAGVVQSPRYKIIEKKQPVAFWCNPISGHNTLYWYLQNLGQGPELLIRYENEEAVDDSQLPKDRFSAERLKGVDSTLKIQPAELGDSAVYLCASSPGGGKGETQYFGPGTRLLVL.

The V call is TRBV11-1, the J call TRBJ2-7; 14 nucleotides line up with TRBD2. Per the germline V gene, CDR1 is SGHAT and CDR2 is FQDESV (reference sequence). J lost 5 bases, V lost 4 bases, and 4 bases had no gene match. The CDR3 sequence is 15 residues long. DNA of the CDR3: TGTGCCAGCAGCTCCGGACTAGCGGGAGGTCACGAGCAGTACTTC. This sequence encodes CASSSGLAGGHEQYF.

The chain recombines TRBV5-6 with TRBJ2-5, with 9 nucleotides matching TRBD2. There are 14 residues in the CDR3. CDR1 SGHDT and CDR2 YYEEEE come from the germline V gene. With 4 bases clipped from V and 5 bases from J, the junction kept 6 bases outside the gene matches. This chain's CDR3 is CASSPGTSFETQYF. CDR3 in DNA: TGTGCCAGCAGCCCTGGGACTAGCTTTGAGACCCAGTACTTC.

The V call is TRBV6-5, the J call TRBJ2-2, with D uncertain. Germline assignment: CDR1 MNHEY and CDR2 SVGAGI. The V end lost 3 bases, the J end lost 3 bases, and 11 bases lay between the germline ends. This CDR3 comprises 15 residues. The CDR3 sequence is CASSYLDTDTGELFF. For the CDR3, the DNA is TGTGCCAGCAGTTATCTTGACACCGACACCGGGGAGCTGTTTTTT.

The chain carries TRBV6-6 and TRBJ2-2; possible D gene TRBD1, 5 bases. V lost 6 bases and J lost 1, with 12 bases in between. The germline gives CDR1 MNHNY, CDR2 SVGAGI (reference sequence). The CDR3 extends over 15 amino acids. CDR3 residues: CASRSTVKNTGELFF. The CDR3 nucleotides read TGTGCCAGCAGATCGACAGTTAAGAACACCGGGGAGCTGTTTTTT.

This chain connects TRBV27 to TRBJ1-2; D is possibly TRBD1 (5 bases). The V and J ends lost 2 bases and 0 bases respectively, with 10 bases between them. The CDR3 totals 15 residues. Germline loops: CDR1 MNHEY, CDR2 SMNVEV (reference sequence). The CDR3 region is CASSLGGDSNYGYTF. Written as DNA, the CDR3 is TGTGCCAGCAGTTTAGGGGGTGATTCTAACTATGGCTACACCTTC.

The chain joins TRBV18 to TRBJ2-1; the match to TRBD2 covers 10 bases. Unmatched junction bases numbered 6, after V lost 0 bases and J lost 10 bases. Germline values: CDR1 KGHSH, CDR2 LQKENI. The CDR3 length is 15 residues. The CDR3 bases are TGTGCCAGCTCACCACCCCTAGCGGGAGTCCGGGAGCAGTTCTTC. Its translation is CASSPPLAGVREQFF.

This clone has just one count. CDR3 coding DNA: TGTGCCAGCAGCCCCGGGACAGGGAGGTCTGAAGCTTTCTTT. Translating it yields CASSPGTGRSEAFF. The V call is TRBV11-3, the J call TRBJ1-1, with 9 positions matching TRBD1. This CDR3 has 14 residues. With V trimmed by 5 bases and J by 6 bases, 7 bases remained unmatched. The germline CDR1 and CDR2 sequences are SGHNT and YENEEA.

The rearrangement uses TRBV28 and TRBJ2-5; perhaps TRBD1 as D (6 bases). The CDR3 contains 15 residues. The germline gives CDR1 MDHEN, CDR2 SYDVKM. V lost 3 bases and J lost 7, with 18 bases in between. The CDR3 coding sequence is TGTGCCAGCAGTTTCCGGGTGGGGGCGTGGGGGACCCAGTACTTC. This sequence encodes CASSFRVGAWGTQYF. Full variable domain (rest looked up from reference TRBV28 and TRBJ2-5): DVKVTQSSRYLVKRTGEKVFLECVQDMDHENMFWYRQDPGLGLRLIYFSYDVKMKEKGDIPEGYSVSREKKERFSLILESASTNQTSMYLCASSFRVGAWGTQYFGPGTRLLVL.

The genes are TRBV7-9 and TRBJ1-2, with unresolved D. V lost 5 bases and J 4 bases, leaving 11 bases between the germline ends. The CDR3 has 13 residues. Germline V lookup: CDR1 SEHNR, CDR2 FQNEAQ (reference sequence). CDR3 loop: CASSPNGGYGYTF. The CDR3, as DNA: TGTGCCAGCAGCCCAAACGGTGGCTATGGCTACACCTTC.

J is TRBJ1-6 and V is TRBV6-1; 9 bases fit TRBD1. Germline CDR1 MNHNS, CDR2 SASEGT. V was pared by 7 bases and J by 6 bases, with 7 bases of the junction left unmatched. This CDR3 comprises 15 residues. CDR3 bases: TGTGCCAGCAAATGGGACAGGGACTTTAATTCACCCCTCCACTTT. This gives the protein CASKWDRDFNSPLHF.

The genes are TRBV2 and TRBJ1-4; 8 bases agree with TRBD1. The V gene's germline CDR1 is SNHLY and CDR2 FYNNEI. J was trimmed by 7 bases and V by 6 bases; bases with no gene match: 7. CDR3 length equals 14 residues. The DNA for the CDR3 is TGTGCCAGCAGCGCTCAGGGGACAGGTGAAAAACTGTTTTTT. Its protein is CASSAQGTGEKLFF.

The chain employs TRBV5-4 and TRBJ2-1; D is unclear. Germline values: CDR1 SGHNT, CDR2 YYREEE (reference sequence). The CDR3 covers 12 residues. V was shortened by 0 bases and J by 10 bases, with 8 bases between the two germline ends. In DNA form, the CDR3 reads TGTGCCAGCAGCTTGGACCGCCTGGAGCAGTTCTTC. This translates into CASSLDRLEQFF.

Only a few counts were recorded for this clone. This chain links TRBV19 with TRBJ1-3, with 8 bases identical to TRBD1. Germline trimming cut 3 bases from V and 2 bases from J; bases unmatched to any gene: 3. The CDR3 loop spans 15 amino acids. Germline CDR1 reads LNHDA; CDR2 reads SQIVND (reference sequence). The CDR3 region is CASSIAGGTGNTIYF. For the CDR3, the DNA is TGTGCCAGTAGTATTGCAGGGGGCACTGGAAACACCATATATTTT.

This clone was counted a single time. The J gene is TRBJ2-1, the V gene TRBV10-1, with 12 bases that match TRBD1. V trimming: 4 bases; J trimming: 7 bases; junction bases outside the gene matches: 5. The germline gives CDR1 WNHNN, CDR2 SYGVQD (reference sequence). This CDR3 is built from 15 residues. The DNA of the CDR3 is TGCGCCAGCAGTGGACTGGGACAGGGGGCAAATGAGCAGTTCTTC. Its protein product is CASSGLGQGANEQFF.

The chain uses TRBV18 and TRBJ1-4, with 8 bases matching TRBD1. Germline V CDR1 and CDR2: KGHSH, LQKENI. The V and J ends lost 4 bases and 7 bases, in that order; junction bases with no gene match: 5. This CDR3 comprises 14 residues. The CDR3 coding sequence is TGTGCCAGCTCACTAGACAGGGGAAGTGAAAAACTGTTTTTT. It is translated as CASSLDRGSEKLFF.

The chain employs TRBV18 and TRBJ2-5; TRBD1 matches 8 bases. Germline-derived CDR1 and CDR2 are KGHSH and LQKENI. The CDR3 length is 14 residues. The V segment lost 4 bases and the J segment 1 base; nucleotides outside the gene matches: 2. CDR3 in amino acids: CASSRTGSQETQYF. For the CDR3, the DNA is TGTGCCAGCTCACGGACAGGGTCCCAAGAGACCCAGTACTTC.

This chain joins TRBV19 and TRBJ2-5; 9 positions match TRBD2. The CDR3 is 15 amino acids. Germline CDR1 LNHDA, CDR2 SQIVND (reference sequence). Losses at the gene ends were 3 bases for V and 4 bases for J; bases not matched to a gene: 6. In DNA form, the CDR3 reads TGTGCCAGTAGTATGGATCTAGCGGGGACAGAGACCCAGTACTTC. Residues: CASSMDLAGTETQYF.

This chain links TRBV7-8 with TRBJ1-1; the D is unclear. The germline V gene has CDR1 SGHVS and CDR2 FQNEAQ. Between the trimmed V and J ends, which lost 6 bases and 6 bases, there was a span of 17 bases. The CDR3 length is 14 residues. The CDR3 here is CASSLRGVVSEAFF. CDR3 DNA sequence: TGTGCCAGCAGTCTTCGCGGCGTAGTGTCTGAAGCTTTCTTT.

The J gene is TRBJ2-3, the V gene TRBV27; D could derive from TRBD1 or TRBD2 (6 bases each). The V gene's germline CDR1 is MNHEY and CDR2 SMNVEV (reference sequence). CDR3 size: 16 residues. V was pared by 8 bases and J by 2 bases, with 20 bases between. This CDR3 reads CASGTSRRGYTDTQYF. The CDR3 DNA reads as TGTGCCAGCGGCACATCCCGGAGGGGGTACACAGATACGCAGTATTTT.

V usage is TRBV10-3 and J usage is TRBJ1-1; no definite D call. V was pared by 8 bases and J by 1 base, with 8 bases between. The CDR3 consists of 12 residues. CDR1 and CDR2 (germline): ENHRY, SYGVKD. The CDR3 here is CAIRRENTEAFF. CDR3 DNA sequence: TGTGCCATCCGAAGGGAGAACACTGAAGCTTTCTTT.

CDR3 residues: CASSPLPGSRNYEQYF. DNA for the CDR3: TGTGCCAGCTCACCCCTCCCGGGCAGTCGCAACTACGAGCAGTACTTC. The chain couples TRBV18 to TRBJ2-7; D gene uncertain. In germline, CDR1 is KGHSH, CDR2 LQKENI. The V and J ends lost 3 bases and 3 bases respectively, with 18 bases between them. The CDR3 consists of 16 residues.

This chain connects TRBV5-1 to TRBJ1-4; TRBD1 might be the D (6 bases). The CDR3 extends over 16 amino acids. The germline gives CDR1 SGHRS, CDR2 YFSETQ. V lost 2 bases, J lost 7 bases, and 18 bases lay in between. Here the CDR3 DNA reads TGCGCCAGCAGCTTAGGACAGTCCTCTTTCGGTGAAAAACTGTTTTTT. Translating gives CASSLGQSSFGEKLFF. Filled out from reference TRBV5-1 and TRBJ1-4, the complete variable domain reads KAGVTQTPRYLIKTRGQQVTLSCSPISGHRSVSWYQQTPGQGLQFLFEYFSETQRNKGNFPGRFSGRQFSNSRSEMNVSTLELGDSALYLCASSLGQSSFGEKLFFGSGTQLSVL.

The V gene is TRBV28, the J gene TRBJ1-2; D is uncertain. The germline CDR1 and CDR2 sequences are MDHEN and SYDVKM. The CDR3 extends over 13 amino acids. Trimming took 2 bases from V and 4 from J, leaving 8 bases between them. CDR3 residues: CASSLAAFYGYTF. The DNA of the CDR3 is TGTGCCAGCAGTTTAGCGGCCTTCTATGGCTACACCTTC.

The chain is built from TRBV4-2 and TRBJ1-3; D is unclear. CDR3 length: 16 amino acids. Germline CDR1 LGHNA, CDR2 YNFKEQ. The ends were cut back, 1 base at V and 6 bases at J, with 16 bases in the middle. CDR3 sequence reads: CASSQASVVSLNTIYF. The CDR3 nucleotides are TGTGCCAGCAGCCAAGCTTCCGTCGTAAGCTTAAACACCATATATTTT.